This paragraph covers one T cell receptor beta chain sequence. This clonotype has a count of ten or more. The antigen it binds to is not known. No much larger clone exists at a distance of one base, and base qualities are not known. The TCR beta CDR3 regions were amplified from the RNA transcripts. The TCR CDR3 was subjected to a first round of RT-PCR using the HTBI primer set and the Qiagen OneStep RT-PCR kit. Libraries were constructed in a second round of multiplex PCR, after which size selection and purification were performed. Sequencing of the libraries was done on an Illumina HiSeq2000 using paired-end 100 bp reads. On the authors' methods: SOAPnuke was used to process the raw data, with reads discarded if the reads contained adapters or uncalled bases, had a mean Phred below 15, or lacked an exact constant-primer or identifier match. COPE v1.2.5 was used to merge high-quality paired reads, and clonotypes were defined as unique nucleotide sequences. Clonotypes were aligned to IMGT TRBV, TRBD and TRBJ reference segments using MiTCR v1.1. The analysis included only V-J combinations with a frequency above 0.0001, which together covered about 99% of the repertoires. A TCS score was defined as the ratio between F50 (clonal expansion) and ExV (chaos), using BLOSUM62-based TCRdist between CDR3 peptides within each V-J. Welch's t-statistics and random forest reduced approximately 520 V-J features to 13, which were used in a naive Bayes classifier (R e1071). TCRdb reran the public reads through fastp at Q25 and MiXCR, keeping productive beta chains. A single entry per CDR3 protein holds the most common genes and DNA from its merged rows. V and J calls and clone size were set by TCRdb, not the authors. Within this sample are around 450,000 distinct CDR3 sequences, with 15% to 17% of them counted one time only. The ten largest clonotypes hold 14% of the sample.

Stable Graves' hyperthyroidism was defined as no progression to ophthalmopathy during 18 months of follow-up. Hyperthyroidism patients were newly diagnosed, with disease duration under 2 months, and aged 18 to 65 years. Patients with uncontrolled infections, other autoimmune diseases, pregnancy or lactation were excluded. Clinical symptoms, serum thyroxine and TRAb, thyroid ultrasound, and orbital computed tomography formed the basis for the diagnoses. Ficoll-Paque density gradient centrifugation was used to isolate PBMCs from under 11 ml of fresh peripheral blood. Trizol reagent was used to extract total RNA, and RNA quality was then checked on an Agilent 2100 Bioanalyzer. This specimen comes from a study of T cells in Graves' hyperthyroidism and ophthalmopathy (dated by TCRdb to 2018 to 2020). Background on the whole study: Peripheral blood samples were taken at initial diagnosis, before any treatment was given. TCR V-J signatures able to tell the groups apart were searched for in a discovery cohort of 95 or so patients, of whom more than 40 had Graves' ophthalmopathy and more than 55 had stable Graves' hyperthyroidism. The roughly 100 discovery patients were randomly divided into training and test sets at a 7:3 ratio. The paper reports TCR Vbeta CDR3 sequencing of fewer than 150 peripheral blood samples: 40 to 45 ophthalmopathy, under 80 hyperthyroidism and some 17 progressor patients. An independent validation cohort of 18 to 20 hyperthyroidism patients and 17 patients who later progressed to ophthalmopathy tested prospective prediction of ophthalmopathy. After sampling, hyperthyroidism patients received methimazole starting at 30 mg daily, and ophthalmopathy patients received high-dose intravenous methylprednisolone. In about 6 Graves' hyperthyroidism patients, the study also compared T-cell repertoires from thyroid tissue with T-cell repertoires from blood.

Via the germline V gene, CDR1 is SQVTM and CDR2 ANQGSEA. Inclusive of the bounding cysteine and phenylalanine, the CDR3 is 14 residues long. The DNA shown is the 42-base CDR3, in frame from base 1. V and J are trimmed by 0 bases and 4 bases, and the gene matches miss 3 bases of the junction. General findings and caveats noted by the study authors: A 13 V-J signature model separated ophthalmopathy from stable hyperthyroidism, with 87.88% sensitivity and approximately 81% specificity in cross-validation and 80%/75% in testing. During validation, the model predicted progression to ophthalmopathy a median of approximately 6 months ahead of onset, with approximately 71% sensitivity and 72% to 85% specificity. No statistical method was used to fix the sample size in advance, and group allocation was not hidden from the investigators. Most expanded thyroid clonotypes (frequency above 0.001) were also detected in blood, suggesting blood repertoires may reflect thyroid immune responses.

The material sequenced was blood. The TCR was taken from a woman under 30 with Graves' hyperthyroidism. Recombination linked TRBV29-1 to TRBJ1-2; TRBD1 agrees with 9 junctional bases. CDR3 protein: CSVEEQGATYGYTF. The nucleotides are TGCAGCGTTGAAGAACAGGGGGCAACCTATGGCTACACCTTC.